Listed below are T cell receptor beta chains from one sample, sequenced in a study of Ad26.COV2.S vaccination and SARS-CoV-2 variants. Produced via immunoSEQ multiplex PCR; TCRdb's table is partial and in-frame only. Of some 480,000 clones listed, around 90% were seen once; the top ten hold 9.5% to 15%. This specimen consisted of peripheral blood, obtained in a trial of Ad26.COV2.S vaccine versus placebo. The receptors shown here come from a person aged 18 to 59 who received the Ad26.COV2.S COVID-19 vaccine or a placebo. Both conserved end residues are part of each CDR3. A D gene is named only where the DNA matches it firmly. Expanded clones get a size class; other rows say once, few or many, or leave the size out.

TGTGCCACCAGTGACTCCGGGACAGGGACGTATCGGATGTTTTTT CATSDSGTGTYRMFF TRBD1 TRBJ2-2 - TRBV24-1
TGTGCCTGGAGTGTCCCCAATTCCAGGGGGCGTTATGGCTACACCTTC CAWSVPNSRGRYGYTF TRBD1 TRBJ1-2 - TRBV30
TGTGCCAGCAGTTACTCTAGCAGTCCCTACGAGCAGTACTTC CASSYSSSPYEQYF - TRBJ2-7 - TRBV6-2/TRBV6-3
TGTGCCAGCAGCTTGGTACAACGGAACACTGAAGCTTTCTTT CASSLVQRNTEAFF - TRBJ1-1 - TRBV5-6
TGTGCCAGCAGTTCTTTTGGGGCCAACTCCTACGAGCAGTACTTC CASSSFGANSYEQYF - TRBJ2-7 once TRBV6-2/TRBV6-3
TGTGCCAGCAGCGTAGTGGGACAGGGGGGTGGCTACACCTTC CASSVVGQGGGYTF TRBD1 TRBJ1-2 - TRBV9
TGTGCCAGCAGTTCCCGTTCCGGCGGGGCGCACGAGCAGTACTTC CASSSRSGGAHEQYF - TRBJ2-7 - TRBV28
TGCGCCAGCAGCTTGGATCATATGAATCAGCCCCAGCATTTT CASSLDHMNQPQHF - TRBJ1-5 - TRBV5-1
TGTGCCAGCAGCGCTCACCTTGCCCGTGGCTACACCTTC CASSAHLARGYTF - TRBJ1-2 - TRBV28
TGTGCCAGCAGCCAAGATATGAACACTGAAGCTTTCTTT CASSQDMNTEAFF - TRBJ1-1 - TRBV4-2
TGTGCCAGCAGTCCCCTGGCGGGAGAGGCGTTCTTC CASSPLAGEAFF TRBD2 TRBJ2-1 - TRBV12-3/TRBV12-4
TGCGCCAGTGCTACCGGTGGAGGCTCTGGGGCCAACGTCCTGACTTTC CASATGGGSGANVLTF - TRBJ2-6 - TRBV5-1
TGTGCCAGTAGTAACCGGGGGGGTGAAGCTTTCTTT CASSNRGGEAFF - TRBJ1-1 - TRBV19
TGCGCCAGCAGCAGCAGGGTTATGGACACCGGGGAGCTGTTTTTT CASSSRVMDTGELFF - TRBJ2-2 - TRBV5-1
TGTGCCAGCAGCCAAGACGGACCCCTCCACTTT CASSQDGPLHF - TRBJ1-6 - TRBV3-1/TRBV3-2
TGTGCCAGCAGCCTAGAGAGGGATGGAGAAAAACTGTTTTTT CASSLERDGEKLFF - TRBJ1-4 - TRBV28
TGTGCCAGCAGTAAAGCGGGACGAGGGGACAATGAGCAGTTCTTC CASSKAGRGDNEQFF TRBD2 TRBJ2-1 - TRBV5-4
TGCAGCGTTGCGGGCTCTGGGGCCAACGTCCTGACTTTC CSVAGSGANVLTF - TRBJ2-6 - TRBV29-1
TGTGCCAGCAGCTCTGGGACTAGCGGGAGGGACAATGAGCAGTTCTTC CASSSGTSGRDNEQFF TRBD2 TRBJ2-1 - TRBV5-4
TGTGCCAGCAGCTTAGTTTCAGGGGATAATTCACCCCTCCACTTT CASSLVSGDNSPLHF - TRBJ1-6 - TRBV7-6
TGTGCCAGCAGTTCCTCCGGGACAGGGGGTGATGGCTACACCTTC CASSSSGTGGDGYTF TRBD1 TRBJ1-2 - TRBV28
TGTGCCACCAGTGAGGTGGGTGAGCAGTTCTTC CATSEVGEQFF - TRBJ2-1 - TRBV24-1
TGTGCCAGCGGGCTTCTAGAGGAGCAGTACTTC CASGLLEEQYF - TRBJ2-7 - TRBV5-4
TGTGCCAGCAGTTACTCTCACAGTGAAGCTTTCTTT CASSYSHSEAFF - TRBJ1-1 - TRBV6-2/TRBV6-3